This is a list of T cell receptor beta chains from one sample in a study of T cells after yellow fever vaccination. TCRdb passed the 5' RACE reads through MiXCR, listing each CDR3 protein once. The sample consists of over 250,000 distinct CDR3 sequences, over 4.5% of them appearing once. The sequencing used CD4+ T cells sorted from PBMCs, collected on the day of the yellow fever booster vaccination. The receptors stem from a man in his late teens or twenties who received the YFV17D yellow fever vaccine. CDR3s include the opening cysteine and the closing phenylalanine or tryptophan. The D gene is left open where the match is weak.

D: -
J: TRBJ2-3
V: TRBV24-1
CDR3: CATSDYGADTQYF

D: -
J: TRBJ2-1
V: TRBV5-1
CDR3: CASSLPAGSSYNEQFF

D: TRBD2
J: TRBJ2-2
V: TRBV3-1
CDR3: CASGVLAGIGELFF

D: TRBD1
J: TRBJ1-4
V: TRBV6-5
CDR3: CASRLRDRGFEKLFF

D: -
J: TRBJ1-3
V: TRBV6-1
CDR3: CASSASGTGNTIYF

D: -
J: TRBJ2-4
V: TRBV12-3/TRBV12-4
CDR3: CASSLWGAGGNIQYF

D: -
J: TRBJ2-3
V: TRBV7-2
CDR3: CASSFEGDSTDTQYF

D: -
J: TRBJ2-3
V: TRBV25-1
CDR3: CASSLRGPNTDTQYF

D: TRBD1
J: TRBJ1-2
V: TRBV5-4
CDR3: CASSTDRGGGYGYTF

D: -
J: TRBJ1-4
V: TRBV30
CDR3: CAWSFLGTNEKLFF

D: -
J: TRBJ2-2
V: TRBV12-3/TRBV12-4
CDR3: CASSLRGLTGELFF

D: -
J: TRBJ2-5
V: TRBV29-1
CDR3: CSAKGLVRGWSVHQETQYF

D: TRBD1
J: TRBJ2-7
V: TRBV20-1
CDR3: CSARGTGISYEQYF

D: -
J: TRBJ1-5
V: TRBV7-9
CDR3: CASSLGIGSNQPQHF

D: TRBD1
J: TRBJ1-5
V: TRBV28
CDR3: CASSLLTGGFQPQHF

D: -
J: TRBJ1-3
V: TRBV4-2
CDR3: CASSQAGTGNTIYF

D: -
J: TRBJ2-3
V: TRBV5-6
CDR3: CASSFTGRTDTQYF

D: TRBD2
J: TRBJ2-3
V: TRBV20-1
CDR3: CSAKPGGGTDTQYF

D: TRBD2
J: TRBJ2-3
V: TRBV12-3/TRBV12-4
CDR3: CASSPRGAGGFTDTQYF

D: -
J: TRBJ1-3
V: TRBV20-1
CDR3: CSASGNTIYF

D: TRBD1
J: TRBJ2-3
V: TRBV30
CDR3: CAWSQGGTDTQYF

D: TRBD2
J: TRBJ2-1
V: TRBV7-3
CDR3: CASSLTGRGGHNEQFF

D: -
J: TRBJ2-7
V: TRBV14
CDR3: CASSQDGRIGPYEQYF

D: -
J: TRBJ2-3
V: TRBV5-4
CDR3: CASSLAGGRGVQDTQYF

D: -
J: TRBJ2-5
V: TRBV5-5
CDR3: CASSFSPGQETQYF

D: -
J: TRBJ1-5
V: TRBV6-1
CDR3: CASSESPPGAGSNQPQHF

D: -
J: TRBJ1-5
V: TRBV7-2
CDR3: CASSLGPDQPQHF

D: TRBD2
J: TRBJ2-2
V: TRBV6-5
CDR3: CASRASGVVVSGELFF

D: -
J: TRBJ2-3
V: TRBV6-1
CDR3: CASSEFVSTQRGVNTQYF

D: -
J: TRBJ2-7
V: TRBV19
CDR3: CASSKFGQSYEQYF

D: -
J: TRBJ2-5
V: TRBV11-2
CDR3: CASSSQGGNRETQYF

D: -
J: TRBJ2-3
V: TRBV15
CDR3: CATSRGADTQYF

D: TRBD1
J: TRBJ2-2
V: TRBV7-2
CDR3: CASSTGGLRTGELFF

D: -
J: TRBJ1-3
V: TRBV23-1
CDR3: CASSQSGAGSSFGNTIYF

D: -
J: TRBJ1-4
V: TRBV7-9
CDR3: CASSPRFNEKLFF

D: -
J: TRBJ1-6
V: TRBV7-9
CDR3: CASERGSGSPLHF

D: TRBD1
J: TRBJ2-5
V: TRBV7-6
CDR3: CASSPGQRERAQYF

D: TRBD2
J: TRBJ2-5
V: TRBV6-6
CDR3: CASSFPRGSLAGAETQYF

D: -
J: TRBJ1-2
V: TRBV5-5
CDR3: CASSLEAGAIYGYTF

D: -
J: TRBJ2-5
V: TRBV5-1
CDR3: CASSGSLGVETQYF